The 18 T cell receptor beta chains below come from one sample, sequenced in a study of CD8 T cells in ankylosing spondylitis. Via MiXCR, TCRdb re-called the 5' RACE reads, giving one row per CDR3 protein. The top ten clones hold under 7% of a sample with 200,000 to 250,000 distinct CDR3 sequences, 9.5% to 12% of them seen once. Sequenced input: blood, either unsorted or a sorted T cell fraction (not recorded which). These receptors were collected from a male donor with ankylosing spondylitis or in good health (not recorded which).

The table lists this clonotype with a few counts. The rearrangement joins TRBV7-9 to TRBJ2-1, with no clear D. CDR3 size: 11 residues. V was pared by 7 bases and J by 9 bases, with 10 bases between. Germline CDR1 is SEHNR and CDR2 is FQNEAQ (reference sequence). The CDR3 sequence is CASTIPGEQFF. DNA of the CDR3: TGTGCCAGCACTATCCCTGGTGAGCAGTTCTTC.

This clonotype showed up many times. The V gene is TRBV29-1, the J gene TRBJ1-4; 10 nucleotides agree with TRBD1. CDR1 is SQVTM, CDR2 ANQGSEA, per germline. The CDR3 is 17 residues long. Trimming at V came to 7 bases and at J to 5 bases, leaving 16 bases not matched to a gene. The CDR3 DNA follows: TGCAGCGCGAGGGGACAGGGGACTACACTATCGAATGAAAAACTGTTTTTT. Its translation is CSARGQGTTLSNEKLFF. Combining the CDR3 with reference TRBV29-1 and TRBJ1-4 gives the whole variable domain SAVISQKPSRDICQRGTSLTIQCQVDSQVTMMFWYRQQPGQSLTLIATANQGSEATYESGFVIDKFPISRPNLTFSTLTVSNMSPEDSSIYLCSARGQGTTLSNEKLFFGSGTQLSVL.

The chain joins TRBV3-1 to TRBJ2-7, with 9 bases identical to TRBD2. Trimming at V came to 6 bases and at J to 11 bases, leaving 8 bases not matched to a gene. The CDR3 is 12 residues long. CDR1 and CDR2 (germline): LGHDT, YNNKEL (reference sequence). The CDR3 DNA sequence: TGTGCCAGCAGTCCTAGCGGGACGCGGAAGTACTTC. It encodes CASSPSGTRKYF.

The chain uses TRBV9 and TRBJ1-6; D unclear. The germline V gene encodes CDR1 SGDLS and CDR2 YYNGEE. V lost 1 base, J lost 7 bases, and 6 bases lay in between. The CDR3 length is 13 residues. DNA for the CDR3: TGTGCCAGCAGCGTATGGGAGAATTCACCCCTCCACTTT. This gives the protein CASSVWENSPLHF.

Remarks on this clonotype: One end of the junction varies from germline; a read error may be responsible. The chain links TRBV5-1 to TRBJ1-2; D not certain. In germline, CDR1 is SGHRS, CDR2 YFSETQ. This CDR3 comprises 14 residues. The CDR3 is CGSSESTANYGYTF. DNA for the CDR3: TGCGGCAGCAGCGAGAGCACAGCTAACTATGGCTACACCTTC.

This clonotype was seen at least ten times. This rearrangement joins TRBV29-1 to TRBJ1-2, with 8 bases lining up with TRBD1. Per germline, CDR1 SQVTM and CDR2 ANQGSEA. The CDR3 length is 12 residues. Trimming removed 5 bases from V and 2 bases from J; junction bases left unmatched: 1. CDR3 residues: CSVSGGNYGYTF. The DNA of the CDR3 is TGCAGCGTTTCAGGGGGCAACTATGGCTACACCTTC.

The gene calls are TRBV6-1 and TRBJ1-6; perhaps TRBD1 as D (5 bases). The germline V and J ends were trimmed by 6 bases and 0 bases, with 12 bases remaining between them. CDR1 is MNHNS and CDR2 is SASEGT in the germline V gene. The CDR3 totals 16 residues. CDR3 residues: CASRRDGGSYNSPLHF. CDR3 nucleotide sequence: TGTGCCAGCAGAAGGGACGGAGGCTCCTATAATTCACCCCTCCACTTT.

The V call is TRBV20-1, the J call TRBJ1-2; no reliable D call. The length of the CDR3 is 14 residues. Trimming left V 5 bases short and J 0 bases short, with 13 bases between. Per the germline V gene, CDR1 is DFQATT and CDR2 is SNEGSKA (reference sequence). The CDR3 loop reads CSAVQGISNYGYTF. The CDR3 nucleotides read TGCAGTGCTGTCCAAGGGATTTCTAACTATGGCTACACCTTC.

The chain employs TRBV7-9 and TRBJ2-7; the match to TRBD2 covers 10 bases. Germline trimming cut 1 base from V and 5 bases from J; bases unmatched to any gene: 8. Germline V lookup: CDR1 SEHNR, CDR2 FQNEAQ (reference sequence). This CDR3 contains 16 residues. The CDR3: CASSLGYGLAVHEQYF. As DNA, the CDR3 is TGTGCCAGCAGCTTAGGGTATGGACTAGCGGTCCACGAGCAGTACTTC.

This clonotype was seen many times. V usage is TRBV4-1 and J usage is TRBJ1-2, with unresolved D. The CDR3 spans 12 residues. V gave up 2 bases and J gave up 6 bases, with 7 bases separating them. Germline lookup yields CDR1 MGHRA and CDR2 YSYEKL. CDR3 in DNA: TGCGCCAGCAGCCAACCGCCCAATGGCTACACCTTC. Translated, it gives CASSQPPNGYTF.

In this sample, this clonotype turned up many times. The chain carries TRBV29-1 and TRBJ2-2, with D perhaps TRBD1 (5 bases). V was shortened by 7 bases and J by 2 bases, with 17 bases between the two germline ends. CDR3 length: 15 residues. Germline loops: CDR1 SQVTM, CDR2 ANQGSEA. The CDR3 nucleotides read TGCAGCGCCAAAGGGGCAGGAGACAACACCGGGGAGCTGTTTTTT. Translating it yields CSAKGAGDNTGELFF.

This chain joins TRBV7-2 and TRBJ2-1; 7 bases agree with TRBD2. Germline V gives CDR1 SGHTA, CDR2 FQGNSA. V gave up 2 bases and J gave up 6 bases; unmatched junction bases: 1. The CDR3 has 13 residues. DNA for the CDR3: TGTGCCAGCAGCTTACTAGCGGTCAATGAGCAGTTCTTC. Protein: CASSLLAVNEQFF.

This clonotype came up many times. The chain uses TRBV12-3 or TRBV12-4 and TRBJ2-3; D unclear. The CDR3 runs to 14 residues. Trimming removed 2 bases from V and 9 bases from J, with 15 bases in between. The CDR3 region is CASSLLVGRLTQYF. The DNA of the CDR3 is TGTGCCAGCAGTTTACTCGTGGGCCGATTGACGCAGTATTTT.

This chain uses TRBV11-3 with TRBJ1-6, with 7 positions matching TRBD1. From germline, CDR1 is SGHNT and CDR2 YENEEA. The CDR3 is made up of 15 amino acids. J gave up 7 bases and V 4 bases, and 7 bases lay outside the gene matches. This CDR3 is CASSSWDRLNSPLHF. As DNA, the CDR3 is TGTGCCAGCAGCTCCTGGGACAGATTGAATTCACCCCTCCACTTT.

This clonotype was counted at least ten times. The chain employs TRBV29-1 and TRBJ2-1, with 8 bases matching TRBD1. The CDR3 contains 14 residues. V trimming: 4 bases; J trimming: 7 bases; junction bases outside the gene matches: 9. Germline V gene data show CDR1 as SQVTM and CDR2 as ANQGSEA. The CDR3 region has the DNA TGCAGCGTTGTGTCAGGGGGCATCGCTAATGAGCAGTTCTTC. Translating it yields CSVVSGGIANEQFF.

Of note for this clonotype: One end of the junction is discordant with germline, which a read error may explain. The rearrangement links TRBV20-1 to TRBJ1-6; 7 positions match TRBD1. The CDR3 sequence is 16 residues long. Germline V gene sequence: CDR1 DFQATT, CDR2 SNEGSKA (reference sequence). CDR3 amino acids: CSTRALGGQYNSPLHF. CDR3 nucleotide sequence: TGCAGTACTAGGGCCCTAGGGGGACAGTATAATTCACCCCTCCACTTT.

This clonotype was counted between two and nine times. The chain joins TRBV12-3 or TRBV12-4 to TRBJ1-6; 8 nucleotides align to TRBD1. After removal of 9 bases from V and 9 bases from J, the junction contained 4 bases not matched to a gene. This CDR3 is built from 12 residues. The CDR3 DNA sequence: TGTGCCAGTGCAGGGACAGGTTCACCCCTCCACTTT. Amino acids: CASAGTGSPLHF.

This clonotype was detected many times. The J gene is TRBJ2-2, the V gene TRBV28; the match to TRBD1 covers 7 bases. Germline V gene data show CDR1 as MDHEN and CDR2 as SYDVKM. The CDR3 loop spans 15 amino acids. J gave up 4 bases and V 10 bases, and 12 bases lay outside the gene matches. CDR3 sequence (DNA): TGTGCCATACCCAGTCACAGGACAGGCACCGGGGAGCTGTTTTTT. This codes for CAIPSHRTGTGELFF.